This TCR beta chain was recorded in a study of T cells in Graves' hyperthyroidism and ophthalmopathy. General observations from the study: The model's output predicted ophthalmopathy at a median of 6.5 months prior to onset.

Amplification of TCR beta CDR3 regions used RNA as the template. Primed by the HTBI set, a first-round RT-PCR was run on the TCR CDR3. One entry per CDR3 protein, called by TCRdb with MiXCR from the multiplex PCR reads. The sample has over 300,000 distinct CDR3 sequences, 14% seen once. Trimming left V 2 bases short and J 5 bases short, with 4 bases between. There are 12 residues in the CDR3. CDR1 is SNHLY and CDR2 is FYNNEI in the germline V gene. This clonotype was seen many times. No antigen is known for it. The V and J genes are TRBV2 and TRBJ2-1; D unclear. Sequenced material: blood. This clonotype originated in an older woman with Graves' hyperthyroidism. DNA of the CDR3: TGTGCCAGCAGTGAATCCGACAATGAGCAGTTCTTC. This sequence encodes CASSESDNEQFF. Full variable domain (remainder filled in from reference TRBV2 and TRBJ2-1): EPEVTQTPSHQVTQMGQEVILRCVPISNHLYFYWYRQILGQKVEFLVSFYNNEISEKSEIFDDQFSVERPDGSNFTLKIRSTKLEDSAMYFCASSESDNEQFFGPGTRLTVL.